This T cell receptor (beta chain) was identified in a study of blood T cell repertoires in COVID-19. Study-level information: From the United States, Italy and Spain came samples of acute and convalescent COVID-19. PBMCs, B-cell-depleted T cells, or T cells were the source of the cDNA or gDNA that made up the material.

This CDR3 region has 15 residues. Germline V gene lookup returns CDR1 SGHTA and CDR2 FQGTGA. The junction had 7 bases not matched to a gene; V was cut back by 5 bases and J by 5 bases. Original data processing: Amplification of reference gene primers was used by the study to estimate nucleated cell counts. The method was immunoSEQ multiplex PCR; TCRdb's version includes in-frame clones alone and lacks a portion of them. V and J calls and clone size are those listed in that table; D and trimming were worked out from the DNA. The sample gives about 140,000 clones, roughly nine tenths of which show up once; 3% is in the top ten. This clone came up once.

The sample comprised peripheral blood. This clonotype was obtained from a woman aged 55-69 years with active COVID-19. This chain uses TRBV7-3 with TRBJ2-3; 10 bases map to TRBD2. CDR3 nucleotides: TGTGCCAGCAGCCGTTCTAGCGGGAGTCAAGATACGCAGTATTTT. It specifies CASSRSSGSQDTQYF.